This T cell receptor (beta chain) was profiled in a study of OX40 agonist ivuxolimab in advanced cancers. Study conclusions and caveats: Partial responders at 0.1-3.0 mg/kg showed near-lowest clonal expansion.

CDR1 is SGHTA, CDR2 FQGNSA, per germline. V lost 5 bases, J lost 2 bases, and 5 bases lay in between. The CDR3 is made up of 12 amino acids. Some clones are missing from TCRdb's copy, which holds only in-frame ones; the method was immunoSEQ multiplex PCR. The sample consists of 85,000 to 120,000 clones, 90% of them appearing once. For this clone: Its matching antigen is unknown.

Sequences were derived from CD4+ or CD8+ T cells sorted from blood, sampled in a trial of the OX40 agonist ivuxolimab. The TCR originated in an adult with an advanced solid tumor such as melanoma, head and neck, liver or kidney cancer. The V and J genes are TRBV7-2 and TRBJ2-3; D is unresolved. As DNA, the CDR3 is TGTGCCAGCAGCCTGTCCACAGATACGCAGTATTTT. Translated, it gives CASSLSTDTQYF.